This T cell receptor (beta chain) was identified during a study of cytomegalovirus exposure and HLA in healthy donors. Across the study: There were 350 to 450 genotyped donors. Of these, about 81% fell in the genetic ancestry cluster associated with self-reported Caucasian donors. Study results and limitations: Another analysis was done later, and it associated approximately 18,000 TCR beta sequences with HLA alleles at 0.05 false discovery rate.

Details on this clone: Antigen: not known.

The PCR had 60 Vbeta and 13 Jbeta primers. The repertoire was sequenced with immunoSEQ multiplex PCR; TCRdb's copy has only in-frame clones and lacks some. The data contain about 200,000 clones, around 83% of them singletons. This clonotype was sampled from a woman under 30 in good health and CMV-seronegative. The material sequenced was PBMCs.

The CDR3 spells CASSLGWGGTGELFF. CDR3 nucleotides: TGTGCCAGCAGCCTGGGGTGGGGGGGAACCGGGGAGCTGTTTTTT. The chain couples TRBV5-5 to TRBJ2-2, with 7 nucleotides matching TRBD2. The germline V gene encodes CDR1 SGHKS and CDR2 YYEKEE (reference sequence). This CDR3 has 15 amino acids. J lost 5 bases, V lost 4 bases, and 8 bases had no gene match.